This T cell receptor (beta chain) was captured in a study of control samples from healthy donors and cancer patients. This CDR3 spans 15 amino acids. The ends lost 1 base at V and 4 bases at J; junction bases unmatched: 4. Germline assignment: CDR1 SGHNT and CDR2 YYREEE (reference sequence). TCRdb's copy holds only in-frame clones and misses some; the assay was immunoSEQ multiplex PCR. In the table there are some 150,000 clones, about 90% of which are singletons. Material for sequencing was blood. The chain links TRBV5-4 to TRBJ2-1; 8 nucleotides align to TRBD2. The origin of this receptor is a man in his late teens or twenties in good health. The CDR3 loop is CASSLSTSGYNEQFF. CDR3 nucleotides: TGTGCCAGCAGCTTGAGTACTAGCGGTTACAATGAGCAGTTCTTC.